The present T cell receptor (beta chain) was sequenced within a study of radiation and T cells in renal cell carcinoma (dated by TCRdb to about 2020). Some background on the complete study: The samples were obtained from a clinical trial, where primary renal cell carcinomas were treated with 15 Gy stereotactic body radiation therapy and then removed by nephrectomy 4 weeks afterward. TCR beta sequencing covered fewer than 60 samples in total, comprising around 26 tumors and around 27 peripheral blood samples. In the approximately 57 samples combined, some 4,000,000 unique CDR3 nucleotide sequences were found, encoding roughly 2,500,000 unique CDR3 amino acid sequences.

The sample's time point label is to be understood as: blood 2 weeks post-SBRT. Sample treatment or condition, as interpreted from the label and publication: 15 Gy SBRT to primary tumor, nephrectomy 4 weeks later. To follow tumor-enriched clonotypes, peripheral blood was collected serially from radiation-treated patients at baseline and again at 2 weeks and 4 weeks after SBRT. Every patient's renal cell carcinoma showed clear cell pathology. The QIAamp DNA Blood Mini Kit (Qiagen) was used to prepare genomic DNA for TCR sequencing. The analyses included just those samples that passed every quality control check. The table lists this clone with a count of one. It lacks a known antigen. The sample holds no much larger clone one base away, and base qualities are not on file. TCR beta libraries were generated from genomic DNA with the immunoSEQ kit, following the manufacturer's recommendations. To prepare libraries, a first multiplex PCR with proprietary primers was run, followed by a second PCR that added unique barcodes, and a bead cleanup was done after each round. A kit-provided positive control reaction and a negative control reaction were included in every sample batch. The final libraries were assessed on an Agilent 4200 TapeStation D1000 ScreenTape, pooled by volume, and quantified by qPCR. Sequencing was performed on an Illumina NextSeq500 with a MidOutput 150-cycle cartridge, and 156 Read1 and 15 Index1 cycles were run with kit custom primers. The pooled library was loaded at roughly 1 pM with about 20% PhiX control spiked in. From the authors' description of their analysis: Vendor-processed data were analyzed in R, and a clonotype was defined as all T cells sharing the same CDR3 nucleotide sequence. In the clone abundance analyses, frequencies in each sample were normalized to that sample's 10,000 most abundant clones. Public T cell clones, which averaged fewer than five per sample, were excluded before analysis. Tumor-enriched and baseline blood-enriched clonotypes were defined by at least a 32-fold difference in abundance between compartments. A beta-binomial differential abundance model was used to identify clonotypes that expanded or contracted between blood time points. Tumor-blood repertoire similarity was measured with the Baroni-Urbani and Buser coefficient, and group comparisons used two-tailed Wilcoxon tests in R. As stored in TCRdb, this immuneACCESS dataset retains in-frame rearrangements with V and J assigned. A fraction of the clones does not appear; measured against another copy, unresolved V genes explain less than half of the discrepancy, and the remainder lacks a known reason. From that table come the V and J calls and clone size; the DNA was used to work out D and trimming. The sample contains some 130,000 clones, 81% of them found a single time. 1.9% of the sample comes from the top ten.

General findings and caveats noted by the study authors: Because the trial had a single-armed design, the trial could not examine how radiation dose or scheduling affected the TCR repertoire. Top tumor clonotypes rose in blood from baseline to 2 weeks post-radiation, then contracted by 4 weeks, suggesting transient expansion of tumor-resident clones. Blood repertoire dynamics were not followed beyond 4 weeks after treatment. No pretreatment tumor biopsies were available, so the baseline intratumoral presence of clonotypes could not be determined.

At the junction V is shortened by 1 base and J by 4 bases; bases outside the gene matches: 2. From cysteine to phenylalanine, the CDR3 is 15 amino acids long. Of all the DNA, just the CDR3 is kept, 45 bases in frame from base 1. CDR1 and CDR2 were assigned from the germline V gene as MGHRA and YSYEKL. The V and J genes are TRBV4-1 and TRBJ2-7; 12 junctional bases match TRBD2. This receptor was taken from a woman aged 55-75 years with renal cell carcinoma. The sample in question was blood, obtained from a patient whose treatment included radiotherapy and nephrectomy. CDR3 region: CASSQALAGGYEQYF. The DNA sequence reads TGCGCCAGCAGCCAAGCACTAGCGGGAGGATACGAGCAGTACTTC.